This is a list of T cell receptor beta chains from one sample in a study of T cells after yellow fever vaccination. TCRdb independently ran MiXCR on the 5' RACE reads; one entry per CDR3 protein. The profile shows 10,000 or so distinct CDR3 sequences, around 5.8% of them singletons. This specimen consisted of PBMCs, either bulk or a sorted T-cell subset (CD4+, CD8+, memory, or dextramer-sorted; not recorded which), obtained on the day of the yellow fever booster vaccination. These receptors were collected from a man between 25 and 39 years old who received the YFV17D yellow fever vaccine. Each CDR3 is given with its conserved first and last residue. The order of the fields is CDR3 protein, CDR3 DNA, D gene, clone size, V gene, J gene. The D gene is left open where the match is weak. A row's size may be missing; if present it is once, few, many or a size class.

CASSFTLSGVRNNEQFF	TGTGCCAGCAGCTTTACTCTTTCCGGGGTAAGAAACAATGAGCAGTTCTTC	NA	medium-sized	TRBV7-3	TRBJ2-1
CASSDGTGGGGNTIYF	TGCGCCAGCAGCGACGGGACGGGTGGAGGTGGAAACACCATATATTTT	NA	many	TRBV5-1	TRBJ1-3
CASKVWGESGELFF	TGTGCCAGCAAGGTGTGGGGGGAGTCCGGGGAGCTGTTTTTT	NA	many	TRBV27	TRBJ2-2
CASSQGDPYEQYF	TGTGCCAGCAGCCAGGGGGACCCCTACGAGCAGTACTTC	NA	many	TRBV4-2	TRBJ2-7
CASTPGLAGFGELFF	TGTGCCAGCACCCCGGGACTAGCGGGATTCGGGGAGCTGTTTTTT	TRBD2	medium-sized	TRBV6-1	TRBJ2-2
CSASSVYTEAFF	TGCAGTGCTAGTTCTGTTTACACTGAAGCTTTCTTT	NA	many	TRBV20-1	TRBJ1-1
CASSLNRGETQYF	TGTGCCAGCAGTTTAAACAGGGGAGAGACCCAGTACTTC	TRBD1	many	TRBV12-3/TRBV12-4	TRBJ2-5
CSAYRENTGELFF	TGCAGTGCTTATCGGGAGAACACCGGGGAGCTGTTTTTT	NA	many	TRBV20-1	TRBJ2-2
CSAREDGYEQYF	TGCAGTGCTAGAGAAGACGGGTACGAGCAGTACTTC	NA	medium-sized	TRBV20-1	TRBJ2-7
CASGSNRTINEQFF	TGTGCTAGTGGTTCCAACCGGACTATCAATGAGCAGTTCTTC	NA	many	TRBV12-5	TRBJ2-1
CATSYLIYELAGGSSYNEQFF	TGTGCCACCAGTTATTTGATCTATGAACTAGCGGGAGGGAGCTCCTACAATGAGCAGTTCTTC	TRBD2	NA	TRBV6-9	TRBJ2-1
CATSRDQGPGELFF	TGTGCCACCAGCAGGGATCAGGGGCCCGGGGAGCTGTTTTTT	NA	medium-sized	TRBV15	TRBJ2-2
CSARTAYNEQFF	TGCAGTGCTAGGACAGCGTACAATGAGCAGTTCTTC	NA	many	TRBV20-1	TRBJ2-1
CSATLRQSTGELFF	TGCAGTGCTACTCTTAGACAGAGCACCGGGGAGCTGTTTTTT	NA	many	TRBV20-1	TRBJ2-2
CASSLPVGSEQYF	TGTGCCAGCAGCCTACCGGTGGGGTCCGAGCAGTACTTC	NA	many	TRBV7-9	TRBJ2-7
CSAGQGAGVVDTQYF	TGCAGTGCTGGACAAGGAGCGGGAGTGGTAGATACGCAGTATTTT	TRBD2	many	TRBV20-1	TRBJ2-3
CASSAADQETQYF	TGTGCCAGCAGCGCAGCGGATCAAGAGACCCAGTACTTC	NA	many	TRBV6-6	TRBJ2-5
CAISAGQARSGANVLTF	TGTGCCATCAGTGCGGGGCAAGCGAGGTCTGGGGCCAACGTCCTGACTTTC	NA	NA	TRBV10-3	TRBJ2-6
CASSQSRLAGINEQFF	TGCGCCAGCAGCCAGAGTCGACTAGCGGGGATCAATGAGCAGTTCTTC	TRBD2	many	TRBV5-1	TRBJ2-1
CASSELQGDTGELFF	TGTGCCAGCAGTGAATTACAGGGGGACACCGGGGAGCTGTTTTTT	TRBD1	medium-sized	TRBV25-1	TRBJ2-2
CASSQAGWDTNEKLFF	TGCGCCAGCAGCCAAGCCGGATGGGATACGAACGAAAAACTGTTTTTT	NA	many	TRBV4-3	TRBJ1-4
CASNQGGQSEQYF	TGTGCCAGCAACCAGGGGGGTCAGTCCGAGCAGTACTTC	NA	many	TRBV7-6	TRBJ2-7
CASSLNRGSTGELFF	TGTGCCAGCAGCTTAAACCGTGGGAGCACCGGGGAGCTGTTTTTT	NA	many	TRBV7-7	TRBJ2-2
CAIRGRVGLASSSYEQYF	TGTGCCATCAGGGGACGGGTTGGACTAGCGTCGAGCTCCTACGAGCAGTACTTC	TRBD2	many	TRBV10-3	TRBJ2-7
CASTEGTVSDTQYF	TGTGCCAGCACCGAGGGGACAGTTTCAGATACGCAGTATTTT	TRBD1	many	TRBV6-1	TRBJ2-3
CASSSTGNTEAFF	TGTGCCAGCAGCTCGACAGGGAACACTGAAGCTTTCTTT	NA	many	TRBV7-3	TRBJ1-1
CASSMGRGQAETQYF	TGTGCCAGTAGTATGGGCAGGGGGCAAGCGGAGACCCAGTACTTC	TRBD1	many	TRBV19	TRBJ2-5
CSATSPGTAGTGELLF	TGCAGCGCCACCTCCCCCGGAACGGCGGGCACCGGGGAGCTGTTATTT	NA	NA	TRBV29-1	TRBJ2-2
CASSDDPRDTIYF	TGTGCCAGCAGCGACGACCCCAGGGACACCATATATTTT	NA	many	TRBV7-2	TRBJ1-3
CASNSRMSGRVTTDTQYF	TGTGCCAGCAACTCCAGGATGAGCGGGAGGGTGACCACAGATACGCAGTATTTT	TRBD2	many	TRBV3-1	TRBJ2-3
CASSQYMGSTEAFF	TGTGCCAGCAGCCAATATATGGGGTCGACTGAAGCTTTCTTT	NA	many	TRBV14	TRBJ1-1
CASSPGTGHYEQYF	TGTGCCAGCTCACCTGGGACAGGGCATTACGAGCAGTACTTC	TRBD1	NA	TRBV18	TRBJ2-7
CASSRGGKNIQYF	TGTGCCAGCAGCCGTGGGGGCAAAAACATTCAGTACTTC	NA	many	TRBV14	TRBJ2-4
CASSGAAGGQETQYF	TGTGCCAGCAGTGGCGCGGCGGGAGGGCAAGAGACCCAGTACTTC	TRBD2	medium-sized	TRBV6-2/TRBV6-3	TRBJ2-5
CSAKWQTGRITDTQYF	TGCAGTGCTAAATGGCAGACAGGGAGAATCACAGATACGCAGTATTTT	TRBD1	many	TRBV20-1	TRBJ2-3
CSATRPGTGGSTQYF	TGCAGTGCTACAAGACCCGGGACAGGGGGAAGTACGCAGTATTTT	TRBD1	many	TRBV20-1	TRBJ2-3
CSAGRRLAATDTQYF	TGCAGTGCTGGGCGCCGACTAGCGGCCACAGATACGCAGTATTTT	TRBD2	medium-sized	TRBV20-1	TRBJ2-3
CASSILGGQFF	TGTGCCAGCAGTATCCTAGGTGGGCAGTTCTTC	NA	medium-sized	TRBV28	TRBJ2-1
CASSVFREGTDTQYF	TGTGCCAGCAGCGTCTTCCGGGAGGGCACAGATACGCAGTATTTT	TRBD2	many	TRBV9	TRBJ2-3
CAIGAGSHTDTQYF	TGTGCCATCGGGGCAGGTTCGCACACAGATACGCAGTATTTT	NA	medium-sized	TRBV10-3	TRBJ2-3
CASSKLRDTYGYTF	TGTGCCAGCAGCAAACTCCGGGACACATATGGCTACACCTTC	NA	medium-sized	TRBV9	TRBJ1-2
CASRYNRGRGDTQYF	TGTGCCAGCAGATATAACAGGGGGCGCGGAGATACGCAGTATTTT	TRBD1	many	TRBV6-5	TRBJ2-3
CASSSQDRANYGYTF	TGTGCCAGCAGCTCCCAGGACAGAGCTAACTATGGCTACACCTTC	NA	many	TRBV11-2	TRBJ1-2
CASSPGTSGEQFF	TGTGCCAGCAGTCCGGGGACTAGCGGAGAGCAGTTCTTC	TRBD2	NA	TRBV5-4	TRBJ2-1